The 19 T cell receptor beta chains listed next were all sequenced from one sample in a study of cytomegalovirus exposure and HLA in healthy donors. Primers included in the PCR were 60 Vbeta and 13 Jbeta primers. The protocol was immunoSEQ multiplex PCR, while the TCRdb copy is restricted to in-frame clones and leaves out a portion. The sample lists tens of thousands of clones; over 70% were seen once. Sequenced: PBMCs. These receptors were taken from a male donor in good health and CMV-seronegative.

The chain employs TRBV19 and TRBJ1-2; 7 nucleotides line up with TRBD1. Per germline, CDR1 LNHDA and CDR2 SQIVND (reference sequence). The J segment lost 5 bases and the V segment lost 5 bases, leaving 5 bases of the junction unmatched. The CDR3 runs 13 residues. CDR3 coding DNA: TGTGCCAGTAGTGGAGGACAGGCTTATGGCTACACCTTC. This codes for CASSGGQAYGYTF.

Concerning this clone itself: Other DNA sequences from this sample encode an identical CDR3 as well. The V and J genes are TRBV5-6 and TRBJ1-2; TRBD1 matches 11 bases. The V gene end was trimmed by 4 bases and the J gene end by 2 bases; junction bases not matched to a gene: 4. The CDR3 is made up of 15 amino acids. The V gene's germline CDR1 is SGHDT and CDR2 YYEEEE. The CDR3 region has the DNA TGTGCCAGCAGCCCCGGGACAGGGGGAAACTATGGCTACACCTTC. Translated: CASSPGTGGNYGYTF.

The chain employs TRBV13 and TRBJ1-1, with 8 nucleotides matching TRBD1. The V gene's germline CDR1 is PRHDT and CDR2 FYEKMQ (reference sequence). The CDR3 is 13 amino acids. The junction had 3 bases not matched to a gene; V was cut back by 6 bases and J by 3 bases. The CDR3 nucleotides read TGTGCCAGCAGGGACAGGGCCCACACTGAAGCTTTCTTT. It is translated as CASRDRAHTEAFF. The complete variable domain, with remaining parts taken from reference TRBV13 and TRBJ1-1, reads AAGVIQSPRHLIKEKRETATLKCYPIPRHDTVYWYQQGPGQDPQFLISFYEKMQSDKGSIPDRFSAQQFSDYHSELNMSSLELGDSALYFCASRDRAHTEAFFGQGTRLTVV.

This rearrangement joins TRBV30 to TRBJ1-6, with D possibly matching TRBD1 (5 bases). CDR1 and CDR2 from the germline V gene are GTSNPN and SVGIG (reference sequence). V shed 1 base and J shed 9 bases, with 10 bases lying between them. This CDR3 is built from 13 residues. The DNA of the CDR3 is TGTGCCTGGAGTGAAGGGGATAGTTCACCCCTCCACTTT. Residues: CAWSEGDSSPLHF.

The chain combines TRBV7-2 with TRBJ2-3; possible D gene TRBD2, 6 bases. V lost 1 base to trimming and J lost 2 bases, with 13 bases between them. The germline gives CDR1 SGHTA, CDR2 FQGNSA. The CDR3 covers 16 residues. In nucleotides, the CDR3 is TGTGCCAGCAGCTTAGTTCCGGGGGACCTCACAGATACGCAGTATTTT. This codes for CASSLVPGDLTDTQYF.

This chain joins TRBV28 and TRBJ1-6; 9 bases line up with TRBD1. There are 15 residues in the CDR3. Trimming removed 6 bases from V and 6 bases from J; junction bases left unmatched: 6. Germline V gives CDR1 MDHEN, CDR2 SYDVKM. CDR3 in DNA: TGTGCCAGCAGATTCCCGGGACAGGGTAATTCACCCCTCCACTTT. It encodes CASRFPGQGNSPLHF.

The chain's CDR3 is CASSQVDYYNEQFF. The CDR3 DNA reads TGTGCCAGCAGCCAAGTGGACTACTACAATGAGCAGTTCTTC. The rearrangement uses TRBV14 and TRBJ2-1; maybe TRBD2 (6 bases). CDR1 is SGHDN and CDR2 is FVKESK in the germline V gene. The ends were cut back, 1 base at V and 3 bases at J, with 7 bases in the middle. The CDR3 has 14 amino acids.

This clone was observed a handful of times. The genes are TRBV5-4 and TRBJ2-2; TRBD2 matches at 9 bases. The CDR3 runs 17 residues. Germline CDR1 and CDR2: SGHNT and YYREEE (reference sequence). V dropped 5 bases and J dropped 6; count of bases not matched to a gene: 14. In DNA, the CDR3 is TGTGCCAGCAGACTTGGATCTAGCGGGGACGGTTCCGGGGAGCTGTTTTTT. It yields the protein CASRLGSSGDGSGELFF.

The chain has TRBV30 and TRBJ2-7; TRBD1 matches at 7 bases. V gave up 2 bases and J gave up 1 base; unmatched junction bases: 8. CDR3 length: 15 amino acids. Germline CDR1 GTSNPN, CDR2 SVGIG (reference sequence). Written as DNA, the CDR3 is TGTGCCTGGAGTCGACAGGGATCAGCATCCTACGAGCAGTACTTC. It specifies CAWSRQGSASYEQYF.

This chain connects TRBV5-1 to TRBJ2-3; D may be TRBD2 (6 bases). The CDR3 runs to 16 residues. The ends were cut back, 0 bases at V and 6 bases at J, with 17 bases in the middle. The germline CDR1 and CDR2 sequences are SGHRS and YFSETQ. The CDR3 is CASSLEGSGSLDTQYF. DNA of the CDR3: TGCGCCAGCAGCTTGGAAGGGAGCGGGTCCTTGGATACGCAGTATTTT.

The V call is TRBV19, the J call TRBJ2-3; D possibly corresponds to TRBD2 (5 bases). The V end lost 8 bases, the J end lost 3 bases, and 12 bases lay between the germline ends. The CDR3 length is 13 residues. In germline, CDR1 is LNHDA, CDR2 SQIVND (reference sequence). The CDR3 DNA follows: TGTGCCAGTTCGTCAGGCGGGACAGATACGCAGTATTTT. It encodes CASSSGGTDTQYF.

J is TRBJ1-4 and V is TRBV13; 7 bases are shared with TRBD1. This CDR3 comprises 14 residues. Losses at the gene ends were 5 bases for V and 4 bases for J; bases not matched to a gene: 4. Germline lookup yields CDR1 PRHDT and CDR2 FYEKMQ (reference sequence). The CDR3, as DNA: TGTGCCAGCAGCCCGACAGGGTATAATGAAAAACTGTTTTTT. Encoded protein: CASSPTGYNEKLFF.

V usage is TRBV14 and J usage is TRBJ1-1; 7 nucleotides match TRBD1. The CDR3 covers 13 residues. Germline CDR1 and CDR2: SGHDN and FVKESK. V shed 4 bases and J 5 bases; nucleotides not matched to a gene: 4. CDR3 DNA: TGTGCCAGCAGCCTCACAGGGGATACTGAAGCTTTCTTT. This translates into CASSLTGDTEAFF.

The CDR3 spells CASSLVAGMNTGELFF. CDR3 coding DNA: TGTGCCAGCAGCCTCGTGGCGGGGATGAACACCGGGGAGCTGTTTTTT. The chain recombines TRBV11-2 with TRBJ2-2, with D maybe TRBD2 (6 bases). The CDR3 loop spans 16 amino acids. V dropped 5 bases and J dropped 1 base, with 14 bases sitting between them. The germline gives CDR1 SGHAT, CDR2 FQNNGV.

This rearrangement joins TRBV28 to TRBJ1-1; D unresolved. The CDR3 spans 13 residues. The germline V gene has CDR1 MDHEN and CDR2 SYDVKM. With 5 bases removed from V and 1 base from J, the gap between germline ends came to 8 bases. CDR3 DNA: TGTGCCAGCAGTGTAACGGGGAACACTGAAGCTTTCTTT. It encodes CASSVTGNTEAFF.

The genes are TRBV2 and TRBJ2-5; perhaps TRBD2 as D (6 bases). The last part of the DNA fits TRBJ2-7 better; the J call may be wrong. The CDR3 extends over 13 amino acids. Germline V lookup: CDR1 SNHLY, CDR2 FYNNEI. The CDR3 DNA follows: TGTGCCAGCAGTGAAGTTGAGGGAGGCGAGCAGTACTTC. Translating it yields CASSEVEGGEQYF.

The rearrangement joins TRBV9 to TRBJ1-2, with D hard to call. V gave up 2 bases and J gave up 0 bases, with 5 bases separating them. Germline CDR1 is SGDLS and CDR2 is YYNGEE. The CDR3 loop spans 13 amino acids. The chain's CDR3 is CASSVTPNYGYTF. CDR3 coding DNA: TGTGCCAGCAGCGTGACACCTAACTATGGCTACACCTTC.

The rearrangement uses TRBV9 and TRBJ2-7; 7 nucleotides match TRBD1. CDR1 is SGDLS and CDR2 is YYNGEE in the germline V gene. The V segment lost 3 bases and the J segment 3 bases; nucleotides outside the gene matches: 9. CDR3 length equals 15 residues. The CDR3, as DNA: TGTGCCAGCAGCGCGTTCTGGACAGGCGACTACGAGCAGTACTTC. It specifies CASSAFWTGDYEQYF.

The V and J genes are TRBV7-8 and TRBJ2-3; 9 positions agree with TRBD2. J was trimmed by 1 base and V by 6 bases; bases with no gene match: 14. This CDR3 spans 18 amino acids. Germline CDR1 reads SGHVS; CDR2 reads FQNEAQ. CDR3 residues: CASSVRGSGSFRTDTQYF. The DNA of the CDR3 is TGTGCCAGCAGTGTACGGGGTAGCGGGAGTTTTCGCACAGATACGCAGTATTTT.